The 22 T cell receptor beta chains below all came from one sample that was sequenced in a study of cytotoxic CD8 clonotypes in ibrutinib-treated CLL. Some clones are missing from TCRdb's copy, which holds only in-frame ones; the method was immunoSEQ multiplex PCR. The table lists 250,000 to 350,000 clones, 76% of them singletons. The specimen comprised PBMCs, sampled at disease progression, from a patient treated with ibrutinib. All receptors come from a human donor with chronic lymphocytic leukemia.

This CDR3 is CASSPWDRGLYGYTF. CDR3 DNA: TGCGCCAGCAGCCCTTGGGACAGGGGGCTGTATGGCTACACCTTC. The rearrangement links TRBV4-1 to TRBJ1-2; 12 bases fit TRBD1. V trimming: 4 bases; J trimming: 5 bases; junction bases outside the gene matches: 5. Per germline, CDR1 MGHRA and CDR2 YSYEKL. The CDR3 runs to 15 residues.

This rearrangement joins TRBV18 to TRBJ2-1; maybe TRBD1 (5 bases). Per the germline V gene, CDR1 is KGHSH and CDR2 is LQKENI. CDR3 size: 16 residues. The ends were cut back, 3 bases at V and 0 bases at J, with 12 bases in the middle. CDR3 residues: CASSPDSLGSYNEQFF. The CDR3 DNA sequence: TGTGCCAGCTCACCTGACAGCCTCGGCTCCTACAATGAGCAGTTCTTC.

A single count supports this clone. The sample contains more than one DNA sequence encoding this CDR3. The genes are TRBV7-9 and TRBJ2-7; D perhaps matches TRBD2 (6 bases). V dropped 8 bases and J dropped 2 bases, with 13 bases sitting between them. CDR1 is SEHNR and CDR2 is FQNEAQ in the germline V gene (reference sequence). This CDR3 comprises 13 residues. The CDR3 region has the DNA TGTGCCAGCTCTCTAGGCGGGACCTACGAGCAGTACTTC. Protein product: CASSLGGTYEQYF.

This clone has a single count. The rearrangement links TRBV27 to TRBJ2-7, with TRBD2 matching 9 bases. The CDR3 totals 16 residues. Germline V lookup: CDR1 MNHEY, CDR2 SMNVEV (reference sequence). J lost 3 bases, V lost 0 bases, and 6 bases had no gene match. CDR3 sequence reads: CASSLSSGGLLYEQYF. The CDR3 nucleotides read TGTGCCAGCAGTTTATCTAGCGGGGGCCTCCTCTACGAGCAGTACTTC.

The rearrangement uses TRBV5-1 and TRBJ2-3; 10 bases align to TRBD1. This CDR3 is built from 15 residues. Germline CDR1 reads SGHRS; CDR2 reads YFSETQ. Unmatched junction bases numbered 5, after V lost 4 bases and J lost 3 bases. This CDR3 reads CASSPGQGSTDTQYF. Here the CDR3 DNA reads TGCGCCAGCAGCCCGGGACAGGGGTCGACAGATACGCAGTATTTT.

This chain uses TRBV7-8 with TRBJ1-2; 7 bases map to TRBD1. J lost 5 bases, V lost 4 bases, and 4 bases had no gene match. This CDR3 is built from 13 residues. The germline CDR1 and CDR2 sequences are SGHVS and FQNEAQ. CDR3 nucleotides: TGTGCCAGCAGCTACAGGGGCGGTTATGGCTACACCTTC. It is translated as CASSYRGGYGYTF.

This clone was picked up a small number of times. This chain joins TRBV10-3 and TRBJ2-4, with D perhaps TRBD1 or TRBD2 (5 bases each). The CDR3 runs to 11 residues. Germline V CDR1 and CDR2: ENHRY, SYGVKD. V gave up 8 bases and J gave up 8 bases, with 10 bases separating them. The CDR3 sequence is CAIGVGDIQYF. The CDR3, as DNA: TGTGCCATCGGGGTGGGGGACATTCAGTACTTC.

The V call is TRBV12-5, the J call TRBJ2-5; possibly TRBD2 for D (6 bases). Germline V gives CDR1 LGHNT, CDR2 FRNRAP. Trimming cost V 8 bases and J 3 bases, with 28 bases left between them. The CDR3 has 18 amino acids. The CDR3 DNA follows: TGTGCTAGTCCCTTTGGGGGGTCCATCGGTTCCCGTAAAGAGACCCAGTACTTC. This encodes CASPFGGSIGSRKETQYF.

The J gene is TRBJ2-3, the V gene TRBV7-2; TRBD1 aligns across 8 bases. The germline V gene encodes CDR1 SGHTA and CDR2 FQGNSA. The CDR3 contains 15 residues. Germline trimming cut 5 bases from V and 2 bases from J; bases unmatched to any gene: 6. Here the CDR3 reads CASSRRQGNTDTQYF. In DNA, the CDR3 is TGTGCCAGCAGCCGTAGACAGGGGAACACAGATACGCAGTATTTT. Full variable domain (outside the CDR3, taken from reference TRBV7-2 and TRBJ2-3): GAGVSQSPSNKVTEKGKDVELRCDPISGHTALYWYRQSLGQGLEFLIYFQGNSAPDKSGLPSDRFSAERTGGSVSTLTIQRTQQEDSAVYLCASSRRQGNTDTQYFGPGTRLTVL.

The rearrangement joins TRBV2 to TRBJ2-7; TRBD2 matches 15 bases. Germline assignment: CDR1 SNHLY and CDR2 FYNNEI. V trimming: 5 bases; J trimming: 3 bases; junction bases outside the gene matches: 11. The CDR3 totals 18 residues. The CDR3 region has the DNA TGTGCCAGCAGTCGTCCTCCGGGACTAGCGGGAGGAAACTACGAGCAGTACTTC. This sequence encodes CASSRPPGLAGGNYEQYF.

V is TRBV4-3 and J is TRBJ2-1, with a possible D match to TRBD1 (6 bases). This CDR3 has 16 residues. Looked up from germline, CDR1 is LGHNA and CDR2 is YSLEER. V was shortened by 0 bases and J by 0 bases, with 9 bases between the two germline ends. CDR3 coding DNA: TGCGCCAGCAGCCAAGATCAGGGGAGCTCCTACAATGAGCAGTTCTTC. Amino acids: CASSQDQGSSYNEQFF.

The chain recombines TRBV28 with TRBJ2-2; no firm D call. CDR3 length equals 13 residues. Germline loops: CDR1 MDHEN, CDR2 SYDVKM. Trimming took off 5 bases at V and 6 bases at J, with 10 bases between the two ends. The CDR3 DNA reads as TGTGCCAGCAGTCCGTACCCAGCCGGGGAGCTGTTTTTT. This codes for CASSPYPAGELFF. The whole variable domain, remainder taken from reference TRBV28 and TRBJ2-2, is DVKVTQSSRYLVKRTGEKVFLECVQDMDHENMFWYRQDPGLGLRLIYFSYDVKMKEKGDIPEGYSVSREKKERFSLILESASTNQTSMYLCASSPYPAGELFFGEGSRLTVL.

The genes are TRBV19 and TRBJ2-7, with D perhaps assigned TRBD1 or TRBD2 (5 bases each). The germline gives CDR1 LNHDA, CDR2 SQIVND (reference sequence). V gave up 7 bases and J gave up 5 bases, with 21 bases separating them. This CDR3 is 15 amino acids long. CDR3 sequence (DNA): TGTGCCAGTACCATAAGCAGAGGGACGGAAAACGAGCAGTACTTC. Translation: CASTISRGTENEQYF. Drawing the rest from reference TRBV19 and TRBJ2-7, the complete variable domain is DGGITQSPKYLFRKEGQNVTLSCEQNLNHDAMYWYRQDPGQGLRLIYYSQIVNDFQKGDIAEGYSVSREKKESFPLTVTSAQKNPTAFYLCASTISRGTENEQYFGPGTRLTVT.

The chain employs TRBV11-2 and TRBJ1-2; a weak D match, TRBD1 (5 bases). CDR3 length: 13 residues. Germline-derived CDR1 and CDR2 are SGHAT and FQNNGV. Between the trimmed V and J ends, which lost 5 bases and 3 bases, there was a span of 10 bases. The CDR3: CASSLVGHYGYTF. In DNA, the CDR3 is TGTGCCAGCAGCCTCGTGGGGCACTATGGCTACACCTTC.

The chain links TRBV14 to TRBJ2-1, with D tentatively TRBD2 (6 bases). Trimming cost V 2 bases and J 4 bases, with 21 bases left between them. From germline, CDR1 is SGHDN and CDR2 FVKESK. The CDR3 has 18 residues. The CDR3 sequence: CASSQRLPWGVPYNEQFF. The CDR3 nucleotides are TGTGCCAGCAGCCAACGGCTACCCTGGGGGGTTCCATACAATGAGCAGTTCTTC.

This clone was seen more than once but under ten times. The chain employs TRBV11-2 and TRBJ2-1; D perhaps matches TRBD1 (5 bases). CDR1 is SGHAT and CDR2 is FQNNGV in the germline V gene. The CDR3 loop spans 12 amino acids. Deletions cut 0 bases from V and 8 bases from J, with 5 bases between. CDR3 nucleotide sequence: TGTGCCAGCAGCTTAGAAGGGGATGAGCAGTTCTTC. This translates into CASSLEGDEQFF. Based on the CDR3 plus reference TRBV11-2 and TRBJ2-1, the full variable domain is EAGVAQSPRYKIIEKRQSVAFWCNPISGHATLYWYQQILGQGPKLLIQFQNNGVVDDSQLPKDRFSAERLKGVDSTLKIQPAKLEDSAVYLCASSLEGDEQFFGPGTRLTVL.

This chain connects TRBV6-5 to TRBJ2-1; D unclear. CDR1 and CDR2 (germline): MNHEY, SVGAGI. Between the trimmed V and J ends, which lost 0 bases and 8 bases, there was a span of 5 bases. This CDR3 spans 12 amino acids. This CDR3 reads CASSYSPDEQFF. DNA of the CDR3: TGTGCCAGCAGTTACTCGCCCGATGAGCAGTTCTTC.

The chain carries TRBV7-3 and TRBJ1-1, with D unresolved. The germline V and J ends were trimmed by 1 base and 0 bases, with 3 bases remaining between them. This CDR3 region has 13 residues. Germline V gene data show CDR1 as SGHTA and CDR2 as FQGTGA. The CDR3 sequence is CASSLKVNTEAFF. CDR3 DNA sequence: TGTGCCAGCAGCTTAAAGGTGAACACTGAAGCTTTCTTT. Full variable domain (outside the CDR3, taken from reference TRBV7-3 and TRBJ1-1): GAGVSQTPSNKVTEKGKYVELRCDPISGHTALYWYRQSLGQGPEFLIYFQGTGAADDSGLPNDRFFAVRPEGSVSTLKIQRTERGDSAVYLCASSLKVNTEAFFGQGTRLTVV.

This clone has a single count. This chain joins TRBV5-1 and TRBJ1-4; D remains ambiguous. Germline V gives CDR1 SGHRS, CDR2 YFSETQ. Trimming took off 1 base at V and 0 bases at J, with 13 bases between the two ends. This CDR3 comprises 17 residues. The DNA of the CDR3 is TGCGCCAGCAGCTTGTTTAGCTGGACCGCAACTAATGAAAAACTGTTTTTT. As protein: CASSLFSWTATNEKLFF.

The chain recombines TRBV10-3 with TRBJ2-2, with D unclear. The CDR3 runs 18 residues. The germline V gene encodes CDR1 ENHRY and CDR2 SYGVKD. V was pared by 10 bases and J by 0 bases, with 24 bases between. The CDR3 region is CATSTKSGRMANTGELFF. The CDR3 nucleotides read TGTGCCACGTCCACAAAGTCAGGCCGCATGGCGAACACCGGGGAGCTGTTTTTT.

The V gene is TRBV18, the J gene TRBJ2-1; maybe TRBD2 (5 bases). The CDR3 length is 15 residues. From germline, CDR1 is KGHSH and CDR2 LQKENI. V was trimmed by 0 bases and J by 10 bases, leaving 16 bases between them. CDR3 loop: CASSPPVRRVVEQFF. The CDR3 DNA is TGTGCCAGCTCACCACCGGTGCGGCGGGTCGTCGAGCAGTTCTTC.

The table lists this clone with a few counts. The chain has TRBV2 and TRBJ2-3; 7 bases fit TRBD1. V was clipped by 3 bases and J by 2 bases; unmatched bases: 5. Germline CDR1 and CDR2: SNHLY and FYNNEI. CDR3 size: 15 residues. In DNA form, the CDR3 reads TGTGCCAGCAGTGATCGGGACAGAGTCACAGATACGCAGTATTTT. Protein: CASSDRDRVTDTQYF.